Listed here is a single T cell receptor beta chain. The data are from a study of Graves' ophthalmopathy and Graves' hyperthyroidism. CDR3 regions of TCR beta were amplified from RNA transcripts. HTBI primers primed a first-round RT-PCR, and a second-round multiplex PCR followed. Using its own MiXCR run on the multiplex PCR reads, TCRdb lists one record per CDR3 protein. The repertoire holds approximately 640,000 distinct CDR3 sequences, with over 40% as singletons. V gave up 12 bases and J gave up 5 bases; unmatched junction bases: 0. Germline CDR1 is KGHDR and CDR2 is SFDVKD. This CDR3 has 10 residues.

Sample: peripheral blood. The V gene is TRBV24-1, the J gene TRBJ2-5; 9 nucleotides agree with TRBD1. This clonotype was obtained from an adult man with Graves' ophthalmopathy. The CDR3 here is CADRGETQYF. Here the CDR3 DNA reads TGTGCCGACAGGGGGGAGACCCAGTACTTC.